Included here is one T cell receptor (beta chain) sequence, with context. Other DNA sequences in this sample translate to the same CDR3. As processed by the authors: Reference gene primer amplification yielded estimated nucleated cell counts. Method: immunoSEQ multiplex PCR; TCRdb's copy keeps in-frame clones and lacks some. V, J and clone size derive from that table, while D and trimming were established from the DNA sequence. This sample has 35,000 to 45,000 clones, with roughly four fifths found just once. V lost 3 bases and J lost 4; bases outside the gene matches: 1. Germline V CDR1 and CDR2: SGHTA, FQGNSA. The CDR3 has 13 amino acids. These data come from a study of blood T cell repertoires in COVID-19. Overall study context: COVID-19 samples, acute and convalescent, were from the United States, Italy and Spain.

This receptor was taken from a human donor in a cohort sampled during active or convalescent COVID-19. The donor label of this sample is uncertain. The genes are TRBV7-2 and TRBJ2-5, with 8 positions matching TRBD1. Specimen: peripheral blood. The DNA of the CDR3 is TGTGCCAGCAGCTTCACAGGGGGAGAGACCCAGTACTTC. This sequence encodes CASSFTGGETQYF.